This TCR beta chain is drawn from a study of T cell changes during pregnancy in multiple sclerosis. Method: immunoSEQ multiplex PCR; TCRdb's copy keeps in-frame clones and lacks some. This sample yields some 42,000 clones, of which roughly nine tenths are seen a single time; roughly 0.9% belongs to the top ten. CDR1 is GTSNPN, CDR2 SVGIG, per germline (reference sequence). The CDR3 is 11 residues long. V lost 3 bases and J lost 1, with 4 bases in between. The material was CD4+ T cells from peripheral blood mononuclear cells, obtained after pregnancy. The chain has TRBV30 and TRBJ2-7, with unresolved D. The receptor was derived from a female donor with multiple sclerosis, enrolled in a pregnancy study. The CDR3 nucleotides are TGTGCCTGGAGCGTTTCCTACGAGCAGTACTTC. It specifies CAWSVSYEQYF.